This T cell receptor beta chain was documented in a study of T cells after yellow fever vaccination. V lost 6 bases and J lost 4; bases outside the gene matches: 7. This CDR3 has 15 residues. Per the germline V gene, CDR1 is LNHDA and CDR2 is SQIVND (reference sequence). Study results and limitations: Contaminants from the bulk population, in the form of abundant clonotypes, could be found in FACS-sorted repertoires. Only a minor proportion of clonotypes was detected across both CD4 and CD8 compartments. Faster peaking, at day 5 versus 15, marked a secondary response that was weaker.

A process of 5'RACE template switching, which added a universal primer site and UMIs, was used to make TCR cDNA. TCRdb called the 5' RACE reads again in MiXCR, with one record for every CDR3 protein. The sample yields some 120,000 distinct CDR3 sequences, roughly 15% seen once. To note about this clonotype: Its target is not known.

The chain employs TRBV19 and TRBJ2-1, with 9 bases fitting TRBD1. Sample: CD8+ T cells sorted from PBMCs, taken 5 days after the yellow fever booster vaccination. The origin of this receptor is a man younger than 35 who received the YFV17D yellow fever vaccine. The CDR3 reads CASSKDRGLYNEQFF. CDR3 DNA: TGTGCCAGTAGCAAGGACAGGGGTCTGTACAATGAGCAGTTCTTC.